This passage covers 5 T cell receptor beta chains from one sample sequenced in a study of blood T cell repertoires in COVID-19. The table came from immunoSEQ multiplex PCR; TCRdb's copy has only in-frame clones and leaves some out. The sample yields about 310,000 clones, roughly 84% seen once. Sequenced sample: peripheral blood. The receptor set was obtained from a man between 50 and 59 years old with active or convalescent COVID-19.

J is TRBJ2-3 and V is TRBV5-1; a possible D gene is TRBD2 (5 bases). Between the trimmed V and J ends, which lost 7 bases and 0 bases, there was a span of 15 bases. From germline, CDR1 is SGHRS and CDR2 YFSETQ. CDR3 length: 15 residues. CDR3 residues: CASGDGSLSTDTQYF. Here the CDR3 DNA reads TGCGCCAGCGGGGATGGGAGCCTTAGCACAGATACGCAGTATTTT.

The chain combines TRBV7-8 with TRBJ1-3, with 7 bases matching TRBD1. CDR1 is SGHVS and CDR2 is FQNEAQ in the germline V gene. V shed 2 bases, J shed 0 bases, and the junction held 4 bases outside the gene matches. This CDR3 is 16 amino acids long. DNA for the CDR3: TGTGCCAGCAGCTTATGGGGGGACAGCTCTGGAAACACCATATATTTT. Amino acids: CASSLWGDSSGNTIYF.

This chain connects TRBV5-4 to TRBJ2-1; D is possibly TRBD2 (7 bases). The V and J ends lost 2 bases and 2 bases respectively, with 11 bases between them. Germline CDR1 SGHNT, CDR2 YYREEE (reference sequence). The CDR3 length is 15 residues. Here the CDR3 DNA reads TGTGCCAGCAGCTTAGGAGGGGGGGCCTACAATGAGCAGTTCTTC. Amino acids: CASSLGGGAYNEQFF. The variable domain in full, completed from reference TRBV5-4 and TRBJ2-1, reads ETGVTQSPTHLIKTRGQQVTLRCSSQSGHNTVSWYQQALGQGPQFIFQYYREEENGRGNFPPRFSGLQFPNYSSELNVNALELDDSALYLCASSLGGGAYNEQFFGPGTRLTVL.

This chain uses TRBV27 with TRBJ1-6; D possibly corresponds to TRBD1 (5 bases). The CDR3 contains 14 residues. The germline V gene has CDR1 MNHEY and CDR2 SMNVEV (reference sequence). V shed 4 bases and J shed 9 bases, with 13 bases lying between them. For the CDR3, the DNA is TGTGCCAGCAGTTCCCAGGGAAGTCGTTCACCCCTCCACTTT. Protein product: CASSSQGSRSPLHF.

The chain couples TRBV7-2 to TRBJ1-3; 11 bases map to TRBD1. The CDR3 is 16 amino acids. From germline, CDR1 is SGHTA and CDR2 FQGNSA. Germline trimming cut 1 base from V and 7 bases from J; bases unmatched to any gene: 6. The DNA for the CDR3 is TGTGCCAGCAGCTTAGTTGGGACAGGGGGAGAGAACACCATATATTTT. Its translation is CASSLVGTGGENTIYF. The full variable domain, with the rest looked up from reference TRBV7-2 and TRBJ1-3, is GAGVSQSPSNKVTEKGKDVELRCDPISGHTALYWYRQSLGQGLEFLIYFQGNSAPDKSGLPSDRFSAERTGGSVSTLTIQRTQQEDSAVYLCASSLVGTGGENTIYFGEGSWLTVV.